A few counts support the clone carrying this TCR beta chain. No antigen is known for it. This sample is drawn from a study of beta chain features in type 1 diabetes. Notes on the study in general: Type 1 diabetes patients showed a moderate but significant shortening of TCRB CDR3s in all four CD4+ subsets.

The V end lost 5 bases, the J end lost 10 bases, and 10 bases lay between the germline ends. CDR3 length: 11 amino acids. Germline assignment: CDR1 SGHVS and CDR2 FNYEAQ. Expressed TCRB transcripts were sequenced after all isolated RNA was converted to cDNA. Sequencing used immunoSEQ multiplex PCR; TCRdb keeps in-frame clones, though not all of them. The sample shows 300,000 to 450,000 clones, around 9.6% of them seen only once. Material: central memory CD4+ T cells from blood. The origin of this receptor is a young man with type 1 diabetes. The rearrangement joins TRBV7-6 to TRBJ2-3; no firm D call. DNA for the CDR3: TGTGCCAGCAGCCAAAGCGAGGCGCAGTATTTT. Residues: CASSQSEAQYF.